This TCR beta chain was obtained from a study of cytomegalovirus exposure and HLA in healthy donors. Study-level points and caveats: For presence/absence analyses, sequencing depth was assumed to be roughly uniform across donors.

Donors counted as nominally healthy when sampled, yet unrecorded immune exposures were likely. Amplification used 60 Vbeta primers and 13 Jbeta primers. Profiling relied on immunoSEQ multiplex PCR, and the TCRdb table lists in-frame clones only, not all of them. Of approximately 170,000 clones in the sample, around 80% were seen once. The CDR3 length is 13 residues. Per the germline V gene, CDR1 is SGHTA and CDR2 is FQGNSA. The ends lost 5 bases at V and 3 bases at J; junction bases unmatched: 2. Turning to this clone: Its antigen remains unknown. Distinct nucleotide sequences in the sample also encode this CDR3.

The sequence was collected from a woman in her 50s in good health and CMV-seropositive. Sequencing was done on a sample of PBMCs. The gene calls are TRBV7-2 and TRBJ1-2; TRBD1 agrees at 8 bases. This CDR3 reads CASSPDRDYGYTF. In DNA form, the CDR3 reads TGTGCCAGCAGCCCGGACAGGGACTATGGCTACACCTTC.